This TCR beta chain was captured by sequencing in a study of CD8+ T cells in alopecia areata. Overall study: It was oral tofacitinib, at 5 to 10 mg twice daily, that treated patients received.

The sample's treatment: oral pan-JAK inhibitor, 5-10 mg twice daily. Overall study results and limits: TCR sharing across patients was less clear than in mice, possibly HLA-related.

V shed 3 bases and J shed 1 base, with 9 bases lying between them. CDR1 LGHNA and CDR2 YSLEER come from the germline V gene. The CDR3 totals 14 residues. Extracted from the samples, RNA was reverse transcribed into cDNA to serve as the sequencing template. Here immunoSEQ multiplex PCR was the method, and the copy in TCRdb shows in-frame clones only, minus some. The table has around 190,000 clones, about 65% seen once. Of note for this clone: What it binds is unknown.

The genes are TRBV4-3 and TRBJ2-5; possible D gene TRBD1, 5 bases. The TCR was taken from a human donor with alopecia areata. This material consisted of CD4+ T cells sorted from blood, taken around week 47, from a patient treated with tofacitinib. CDR3 sequence (DNA): TGCGCCAGCAGCCAGCTGGGGCCCCAAGAGACCCAGTACTTC. It is translated as CASSQLGPQETQYF.